This TCR beta chain was obtained from a study of blood T cell repertoires in COVID-19. Looking at the study overall: The study drew acute and convalescent COVID-19 samples from the United States, Italy and Spain. T cells, B-cell-depleted T cells, or PBMCs provided the cDNA or gDNA that served as material.

Per the original methods: By means of reference gene primer amplification, nucleated cell counts were estimated. Sequencing used immunoSEQ multiplex PCR; TCRdb keeps in-frame clones, though not all of them. The V and J calls and the clone size are those of that table, but D and trimming were determined from the DNA. The data hold about 20,000 clones, with around 74% observed a single time. This CDR3 is built from 18 residues. In germline, CDR1 is MNHEY, CDR2 SVGEGT. Trimming took 5 bases from V and 4 from J; bases not matched to a gene: 16. V and J are TRBV6-2 or TRBV6-3 and TRBJ2-5; TRBD2 matches 10 bases. This TCR was sampled from a man older than 75 with acute or convalescent COVID-19. Sequencing input: peripheral blood. The CDR3 sequence is CASSSPTSGAPGGETQYF. CDR3 sequence (DNA): TGTGCCAGCAGTAGTCCCACTAGCGGGGCACCGGGGGGAGAGACCCAGTACTTC.